This is a list of T cell receptor beta chains from one sample in a study of molecular identifiers for immune sequencing clone quantification. TCRdb used MiXCR to reprocess the PCR reads, holding one entry per CDR3 protein. The sample yields hundreds of thousands of distinct CDR3 sequences, roughly 21% seen once. Source material: naive CD8+ T cells from blood, with Jurkat cell RNA spiked in. The receptor set was obtained from a human donor in good health. Some libraries in this study had Jurkat cell RNA spiked in. CDR3s include the opening cysteine and the closing phenylalanine or tryptophan. A D gene is named only where the DNA matches it firmly. Size is omitted from some rows. Given values are once, few, many or a class for expanded clones.

d_call j_call v_call clone_size cdr3_aa cdr3_nt
. TRBJ1-1 TRBV6-2/TRBV6-3 few CASSYYSPTYTEAFF TGTGCCAGCAGTTACTACTCTCCCACCTACACTGAAGCTTTCTTT
. TRBJ2-7 TRBV6-1 . CASSVYLGRTGSSYEQYF TGTGCCAGCAGTGTTTACTTGGGACGTACCGGGAGTTCCTACGAGCAGTACTTC
TRBD2 TRBJ2-5 TRBV7-9 many CASSYLAGEETQYF TGTGCCAGCAGCTATTTAGCGGGAGAAGAGACCCAGTACTTC
TRBD2 TRBJ2-1 TRBV20-1 . CSARSGLAGADEQFF TGCAGTGCTAGATCTGGACTAGCGGGAGCTGACGAGCAGTTCTTC
. TRBJ2-7 TRBV6-2/TRBV6-3 many CASSYSYRYEQYF TGTGCCAGCAGTTACTCCTACCGCTACGAGCAGTACTTC
TRBD1 TRBJ1-4 TRBV28 . CASITSTGAGKLSF TGTGCCAGCATTACATCCACAGGGGCCGGAAAACTGTCTTTT
TRBD1 TRBJ2-1 TRBV30 . CAWGGAGQGSWGNEQFF TGTGCCTGGGGGGGGGCGGGACAGGGATCTTGGGGAAATGAGCAGTTCTTC
. TRBJ2-3 TRBV10-1 few CASSEGILGLGDTQYF TGCGCCAGCAGTGAGGGCATTCTGGGCCTGGGAGATACGCAGTATTTT
TRBD2 TRBJ2-5 TRBV7-2 many CASRGIAGWETQYF TGTGCCAGCAGGGGAATAGCGGGGTGGGAGACCCAGTACTTC
. TRBJ2-5 TRBV11-2 many CASRPEGGEAWETQYF TGTGCCAGCAGGCCCGAGGGAGGAGAAGCCTGGGAGACCCAGTACTTC
TRBD1 TRBJ2-3 TRBV5-1 many CASSLVVSGGANTDTQYF TGCGCCAGCAGCTTGGTTGTGTCAGGGGGTGCAAACACAGATACGCAGTATTTT
. TRBJ1-4 TRBV4-3 . CASSQDRTGTAEKLFF TGCGCCAGCAGCCAAGATCGTACGGGAACAGCTGAAAAACTGTTTTTT
. TRBJ2-1 TRBV7-2 many CASSSPEDREQFF TGTGCCAGCAGCTCCCCGGAAGACAGGGAGCAGTTCTTC
TRBD1 TRBJ2-1 TRBV19 . CASSLGTAYNEQFF TGTGCCAGTAGTTTGGGGACAGCTTACAATGAGCAGTTCTTC
. TRBJ2-3 TRBV9 . CASTGLENTQYF TGTGCCAGCACCGGGTTGGAGAATACGCAGTATTTT
TRBD1 TRBJ1-2 TRBV3-1 few CASSQAPQGSTF TGTGCCAGCAGCCAGGCTCCACAGGGGAGCACCTTC
TRBD2 TRBJ2-3 TRBV7-9 . CASSLQRGGADTQYF TGTGCCAGCAGCTTACAGCGGGGGGGGGCAGATACGCAGTATTTT
TRBD2 TRBJ2-1 TRBV27 . CASSSGLAANEQFF TGTGCCAGCAGTTCGGGACTAGCGGCTAATGAGCAGTTCTTC
. TRBJ2-7 TRBV27 . CASSPRGGRTYEQYF TGTGCCAGCAGTCCCCGCGGAGGGAGGACCTACGAGCAGTACTTC
. TRBJ2-1 TRBV6-1 . CASIESDSRSYNEQFF TGTGCCAGCATCGAGTCCGACAGCAGGTCCTACAATGAGCAGTTCTTC
. TRBJ2-5 TRBV5-8 many CASSSGKFQETQYF TGTGCCAGCAGCTCCGGGAAATTTCAAGAGACCCAGTACTTC
TRBD2 TRBJ2-1 TRBV20-1 few CSAPRTSGTPYSYNEQFF TGCAGTGCTCCTAGGACTAGCGGGACCCCCTACTCCTACAATGAGCAGTTCTTC
. TRBJ2-3 TRBV7-9 many CASSFVGEGPDTQYF TGTGCCAGCAGTTTTGTGGGAGAGGGTCCAGATACGCAGTATTTT
. TRBJ1-2 TRBV4-1 few CASSQGPGVSYGYTF TGCGCCAGCAGCCAAGGCCCAGGGGTGAGCTATGGCTACACCTTC
TRBD2 TRBJ2-2 TRBV6-5 many CASSSLGGRADGELFF TGTGCCAGCAGTTCCCTGGGCGGGAGGGCGGACGGGGAGCTGTTTTTT
. TRBJ2-7 TRBV29-1 few CSVLRQVSYEQYF TGCAGCGTATTACGACAGGTTTCCTACGAGCAGTACTTC
TRBD2 TRBJ2-7 TRBV7-9 few CASRGKREAYEQYF TGTGCCAGCAGGGGGAAGCGGGAGGCGTACGAGCAGTACTTC
. TRBJ2-5 TRBV7-8 many CASSAREQETQYF TGTGCCAGCAGCGCCCGGGAACAAGAGACCCAGTACTTC
. TRBJ1-1 TRBV28 many CASSNSRTEAFF TGTGCCAGCAGTAACAGTAGAACTGAAGCTTTCTTT
TRBD1 TRBJ1-1 TRBV30 . CAWEDITGAVYTEAFF TGTGCCTGGGAGGACATAACAGGGGCGGTGTACACTGAAGCTTTCTTT
. TRBJ2-1 TRBV12-3/TRBV12-4 . CASSFGIRGPYSDEQFF TGTGCCAGCAGTTTCGGAATCAGGGGACCCTATAGCGATGAGCAGTTCTTC
. TRBJ2-7 TRBV4-3 many CASSQDLSGNEQYF TGCGCCAGCAGCCAAGATCTTTCAGGGAACGAGCAGTACTTC
TRBD1 TRBJ1-1 TRBV27 . CASSPQTGLNTDAFF TGTGCCAGCAGTCCCCAGACAGGGTTGAACACTGATGCTTTCTTT
TRBD2 TRBJ2-5 TRBV7-6 . CASSLLAASQETQYF TGTGCCAGCAGCTTACTAGCGGCGTCCCAAGAGACCCAGTACTTC
. TRBJ2-7 TRBV7-9 many CASSPTGSSYEQYF TGTGCCAGCAGTCCTACAGGGAGCTCCTACGAGCAGTACTTC
. TRBJ1-4 TRBV2 many CASRRAANEKLFF TGTGCCAGCAGGCGGGCCGCTAATGAAAAACTGTTTTTT
. TRBJ1-5 TRBV4-1 few CASSQAGAGSNQPQHF TGCGCCAGCAGCCAAGCAGGGGCTGGGAGCAATCAGCCCCAGCATTTT
TRBD1 TRBJ2-5 TRBV9 few CASSVGGQDEETQYF TGTGCCAGCAGCGTAGGGGGACAGGACGAGGAGACCCAGTACTTC
. TRBJ1-2 TRBV6-6 many CASRPINDRPYGYTF TGTGCCAGCAGGCCAATAAACGACCGACCCTATGGCTACACCTTC
. TRBJ1-2 TRBV6-5 many CASSYSQGTVEGYTF TGTGCCAGCAGTTACTCCCAGGGAACCGTAGAAGGCTACACCTTC
. TRBJ2-1 TRBV12-3/TRBV12-4 . CASSLNGINEQFF TGTGCCAGCAGTTTGAATGGGATAAATGAGCAGTTCTTC
. TRBJ2-5 TRBV20-1 . CSVGLGDYQETQYF TGCAGTGTTGGGCTCGGGGACTACCAAGAGACCCAGTACTTC
. TRBJ1-1 TRBV4-3 many CASSQGLGTEAFF TGCGCCAGCAGCCAAGGTCTGGGGACTGAAGCTTTCTTT
TRBD1 TRBJ1-1 TRBV18 many CASSPGTEIWDTEAFF TGTGCCAGCTCACCAGGGACAGAAATTTGGGACACTGAAGCTTTCTTT
. TRBJ1-1 TRBV30 many CAWDGSAEAFF TGTGCCTGGGATGGGTCGGCTGAAGCTTTCTTT
TRBD2 TRBJ2-3 TRBV9 . CASSPGASGTPDTQYF TGTGCCAGCAGCCCAGGGGCTAGCGGGACCCCAGATACGCAGTATTTT
. TRBJ2-3 TRBV27 . CAGSPSTDTQYF TGTGCCGGCAGTCCCAGTACAGATACGCAGTATTTT
. TRBJ1-1 TRBV6-2/TRBV6-3 . CASSCSNTEAFF TGTGCCAGCAGTTGCTCTAACACTGAAGCTTTCTTT
TRBD1 TRBJ2-3 TRBV7-8 many CASIFPGSLEGGSTDTQYF TGTGCCAGCATCTTTCCCGGGTCCCTGGAAGGGGGCAGTACAGATACGCAGTATTTT
TRBD1 TRBJ2-5 TRBV25-1 many CASNPPGQGFETQYF TGTGCCAGCAACCCCCCGGGACAGGGTTTTGAGACCCAGTACTTC
. TRBJ2-3 TRBV29-1 many CSVDRTGDTQYF TGCAGCGTTGATCGTACCGGTGATACGCAGTATTTT
. TRBJ1-6 TRBV6-6 few CASSYRQNSPLHF TGTGCCAGCAGTTACCGACAGAATTCACCCCTCCACTTT
. TRBJ2-2 TRBV12-5 many CASGQTNTSPGELFF TGTGCTAGTGGCCAGACAAATACTAGCCCCGGGGAGCTGTTTTTT
. TRBJ2-5 TRBV15 many CATSSYSEVGETQYF TGTGCCACCAGCTCCTACAGTGAGGTCGGGGAGACCCAGTACTTC
. TRBJ1-1 TRBV11-2 many CASSLDPQGIEAFF TGTGCCAGCAGCTTAGATCCTCAGGGAATTGAAGCTTTCTTT
. TRBJ1-4 TRBV7-8 many CASSFPRGGAGANEKLFF TGTGCCAGCAGCTTCCCTAGGGGGGGCGCGGGGGCTAATGAAAAACTGTTTTTT